This record concerns one T cell receptor (beta chain) sequence. The V segment lost 7 bases and the J segment 4 bases; nucleotides outside the gene matches: 14. The CDR3 contains 17 residues. Germline lookup yields CDR1 MNHNS and CDR2 SASEGT. These data belong to a study of CD8+CD57+ T cells in acquired aplastic anemia. For CDR3 and TCR beta VDJ profiling, genomic DNA was the template used. TCRdb re-derived calls from the reads in MiXCR, one entry per CDR3 protein. The sample has 180,000 or so distinct CDR3 sequences; roughly half are singletons. The specimen was sorted CD4+, CD8+, or CD8+CD57+ T cells (not recorded which) from PBMCs. The receptor was isolated from a human donor in good health. The chain uses TRBV6-1 and TRBJ2-2; 8 bases line up with TRBD1. CDR3 sequence reads: CASTPPRQGASTGELFF. For the CDR3, the DNA is TGTGCCAGCACCCCCCCCCGCCAGGGGGCGAGCACCGGGGAGCTGTTTTTT.